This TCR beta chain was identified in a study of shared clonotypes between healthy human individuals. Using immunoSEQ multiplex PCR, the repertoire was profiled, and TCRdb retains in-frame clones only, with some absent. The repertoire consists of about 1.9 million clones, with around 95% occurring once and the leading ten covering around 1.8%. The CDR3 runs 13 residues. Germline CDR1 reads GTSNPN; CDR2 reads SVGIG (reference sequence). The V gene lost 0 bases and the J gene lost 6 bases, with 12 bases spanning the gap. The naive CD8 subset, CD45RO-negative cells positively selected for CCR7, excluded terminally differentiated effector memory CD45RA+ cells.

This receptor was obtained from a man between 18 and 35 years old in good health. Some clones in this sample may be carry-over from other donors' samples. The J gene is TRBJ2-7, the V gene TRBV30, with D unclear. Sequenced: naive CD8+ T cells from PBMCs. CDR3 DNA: TGTGCCTGGAGTGTAATATCCCCGGGCGAGCAGTACTTC. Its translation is CAWSVISPGEQYF.